Listed below are T cell receptor beta chains from one sample, sequenced in a study of T-cell reconstitution after alpha-beta-depleted transplantation in children. MiXCR, run by TCRdb on the PCR reads, gives a single entry per CDR3 protein. The table includes around 130,000 distinct CDR3 sequences, about 9.6% detected once. The sample here was PBMCs, mostly from graft donor cells, taken 180 days after TCRalphabeta/CD19-depleted stem cell transplant. The receptor set was obtained from a girl under two years old who had a stem cell transplant for combined immunodeficiency, so the T cells may come from the graft donor. Both conserved end residues are part of each CDR3. D genes are given only for firm matches. Only some rows state a clone size, as once, few, many or a class for expanded clones.

j_call d_call clone_size v_call cdr3_aa cdr3_nt
TRBJ2-1 - few TRBV12-3/TRBV12-4 CASSPGTPSRFF TGTGCCAGCAGTCCCGGCACCCCGTCAAGGTTCTTC
TRBJ2-5 TRBD1 few TRBV5-1 CASSLGGQFQETQYF TGCGCCAGCAGCTTAGGGGGACAGTTCCAAGAGACCCAGTACTTC
TRBJ2-1 - many TRBV6-5 CASSYLGNRYSNEQFF TGTGCCAGCAGTTACCTAGGGAACCGATATTCCAATGAGCAGTTCTTC
TRBJ1-1 - many TRBV15 CATSRDPPPGLNTEAFF TGTGCCACCAGCAGAGATCCACCTCCGGGGCTGAACACTGAAGCTTTCTTT
TRBJ2-3 TRBD2 - TRBV7-9 CASSPTSGRGTDTQYF TGTGCCAGCAGCCCCACTAGCGGGAGAGGCACAGATACGCAGTATTTT
TRBJ1-1 - - TRBV27 CASSFDRLDTEAFF TGTGCCAGCAGTTTTGACCGTCTGGACACTGAAGCTTTCTTT
TRBJ1-1 - few TRBV5-5 CASSLWLNTEAFF TGTGCCAGCAGCTTGTGGCTGAACACTGAAGCTTTCTTT
TRBJ2-2 TRBD1 few TRBV20-1 CSARDPGTGGWYNTGELFF TGCAGTGCTAGAGATCCCGGGACAGGGGGGTGGTACAACACCGGGGAGCTGTTTTTT
TRBJ2-3 TRBD1 - TRBV6-5 CASSFSGQGFSDTQYF TGTGCCAGCAGTTTTTCTGGACAGGGATTTTCAGATACGCAGTATTTT
TRBJ2-1 TRBD2 few TRBV29-1 CSVEEGVLAGYNEQFF TGCAGCGTTGAAGAGGGAGTTCTAGCGGGGTACAATGAGCAGTTCTTC
TRBJ1-5 TRBD1 - TRBV7-3 CASSLTPIGTAYSNQPQHF TGTGCCAGCAGCTTAACACCGATCGGGACAGCATATAGCAATCAGCCCCAGCATTTT
TRBJ2-7 - - TRBV29-1 CSFRTDSYEQYF TGCAGCTTTCGGACAGATTCCTACGAGCAGTACTTC
TRBJ2-5 - few TRBV5-1 CASSFEGTQYF TGCGCCAGCAGCTTTGAGGGGACCCAGTACTTC
TRBJ1-1 - - TRBV29-1 CSVVLMGITEAFF TGCAGCGTTGTTCTGATGGGTATTACGGAAGCTTTCTTT
TRBJ2-5 - few TRBV5-5 CASSTGWETQYF TGTGCCAGCAGCACCGGTTGGGAGACCCAGTACTTC
TRBJ2-1 TRBD2 - TRBV10-3 CAIRGISGADTYNEQFF TGTGCCATCAGGGGGATTAGCGGGGCAGACACCTACAATGAGCAGTTCTTC
TRBJ2-1 - - TRBV7-9 CASSSTVGLGNEQFF TGTGCCAGCAGCTCGACGGTAGGGCTGGGCAATGAGCAGTTCTTC
TRBJ2-7 TRBD2 few TRBV28 CASRGGTRTYEQYF TGTGCCAGCAGAGGGGGGACTAGAACCTACGAGCAGTACTTC
TRBJ1-1 - - TRBV5-1 CASSQNRMNTEAFF TGCGCCAGCAGCCAGAACAGGATGAACACTGAAGCTTTCTTT
TRBJ1-1 - - TRBV7-2 CASSLYMGQATEAFF TGTGCCAGCAGCTTATATATGGGTCAAGCCACTGAAGCTTTCTTT
TRBJ2-7 TRBD2 - TRBV6-5 CASSYFSGGYEQYF TGTGCCAGCAGTTATTTTAGCGGGGGCTACGAGCAGTACTTC
TRBJ2-7 TRBD1 - TRBV5-1 CARWRRDRPSPAFYEQYF TGCGCCAGATGGAGACGGGACAGGCCCTCGCCGGCCTTCTACGAGCAGTACTTC
TRBJ2-5 TRBD2 many TRBV6-1 CASSRGAGVPETQYF TGTGCCAGCAGCCGGGGAGCGGGAGTTCCAGAGACCCAGTACTTC
TRBJ1-1 - - TRBV4-3 CASSQGSGVYLNTEAFF TGCGCCAGCAGCCAAGGGTCAGGAGTATACCTGAACACTGAAGCTTTCTTT
TRBJ2-5 - many TRBV19 CASSISAYQETQYF TGTGCCAGTAGTATTTCGGCGTACCAAGAGACCCAGTACTTC
TRBJ2-1 - many TRBV20-1 CSARRQTNEQFF TGCAGTGCTAGACGACAGACAAATGAGCAGTTCTTC
TRBJ2-2 TRBD2 few TRBV3-1 CASSQDGGTSVRGELFF TGTGCCAGCAGCCAAGATGGCGGGACTAGCGTCAGGGGGGAGCTGTTTTTT
TRBJ1-4 TRBD1 - TRBV7-2 CASSFPRQGTNEKLFF TGTGCCAGCAGCTTCCCTAGACAGGGGACTAATGAAAAACTGTTTTTT
TRBJ1-1 - - TRBV10-3 CAISGLGGAGNTEAFF TGTGCCATCAGTGGCCTGGGGGGCGCAGGGAACACTGAAGCTTTCTTT
TRBJ2-1 - - TRBV5-6 CASSLAGVNEQFF TGTGCCAGCAGCCTCGCCGGAGTCAATGAGCAGTTCTTC
TRBJ2-4 - - TRBV3-1 CASSHLNGVGGPDF TGTGCCAGCAGCCACCTGAATGGGGTGGGGGGTCCGGACTTC
TRBJ2-7 - few TRBV12-3/TRBV12-4 CASSLKGGEQYF TGTGCCAGCAGTTTAAAGGGCGGCGAGCAGTACTTC
TRBJ2-5 - many TRBV4-3 CASSQGYRETQYF TGCGCCAGCAGCCAAGGTTATCGGGAGACCCAGTACTTC
TRBJ2-1 TRBD2 few TRBV7-3 CASSLAGGVYNEQFF TGTGCCAGCAGCTTAGCGGGAGGGGTTTACAATGAGCAGTTCTTC
TRBJ1-1 TRBD1 few TRBV5-8 CASSRGTATSGEAFF TGTGCCAGCAGCCGGGGGACAGCAACTTCGGGAGAAGCTTTCTTT